The rows below give T cell receptor beta chains drawn from one sample of a study of CXCR3-negative and CXCR3-positive naive CD8 T cells. Using the 5' RACE reads, TCRdb records one entry per CDR3 protein without DNA. Here the sample table reports some 53,000 distinct CDR3 sequences. Sample: naive CXCR3+ CD8+ T cells from blood. The receptors stem from a human donor in good health. Some clones in this sample may be carry-over from other donors' samples. Each CDR3 is given with its conserved first and last residue. The order of the fields is CDR3 protein, V gene, J gene, clone size. Clone size, where shown, is once, few, many, or a class for clones that have expanded.

CDR3 protein: CSARDWEAPQNIQYF; V gene: TRBV20-1; J gene: TRBJ2-4; clone size: .
CDR3 protein: CASTTRVDYGYTF; V gene: TRBV19; J gene: TRBJ1-2; clone size: .
CDR3 protein: CASSVAGRANEKLFF; V gene: TRBV9; J gene: TRBJ1-4; clone size: .
CDR3 protein: CASSQVASNEQFF; V gene: TRBV9; J gene: TRBJ2-1; clone size: .
CDR3 protein: CATTGYITSNQPQHF; V gene: TRBV28; J gene: TRBJ1-5; clone size: .
CDR3 protein: CASSGQEPYEQYF; V gene: TRBV2; J gene: TRBJ2-7; clone size: .
CDR3 protein: CASSQLGLSNSPLHF; V gene: TRBV14; J gene: TRBJ1-6; clone size: .
CDR3 protein: CASSFGGIGLYNEQFF; V gene: TRBV6-2/TRBV6-3; J gene: TRBJ2-1; clone size: .
CDR3 protein: CSADDRGLNTEAFF; V gene: TRBV20-1; J gene: TRBJ1-1; clone size: .
CDR3 protein: CASSQDPSRDMNTEAFF; V gene: TRBV4-2; J gene: TRBJ1-1; clone size: .
CDR3 protein: CSVERGNNEQFF; V gene: TRBV29-1; J gene: TRBJ2-1; clone size: .
CDR3 protein: CASSHREETQYF; V gene: TRBV28; J gene: TRBJ2-5; clone size: .
CDR3 protein: CASSGRGPEKTQYF; V gene: TRBV7-6; J gene: TRBJ2-5; clone size: .
CDR3 protein: CASSQGQGTYEQYF; V gene: TRBV7-3; J gene: TRBJ2-7; clone size: .
CDR3 protein: CASSSGTGARAGELFF; V gene: TRBV7-3; J gene: TRBJ2-2; clone size: .
CDR3 protein: CASKGRGAYEQYF; V gene: TRBV19; J gene: TRBJ2-7; clone size: .
CDR3 protein: CASSLSQAWGRRQEQYF; V gene: TRBV27; J gene: TRBJ2-7; clone size: .
CDR3 protein: CASSIGRQDTQYF; V gene: TRBV19; J gene: TRBJ2-3; clone size: .
CDR3 protein: CASSPEQGAQYEQYF; V gene: TRBV7-6; J gene: TRBJ2-7; clone size: .
CDR3 protein: CASSLSLEATYEQYF; V gene: TRBV27; J gene: TRBJ2-7; clone size: .
CDR3 protein: CASSQGRASNQPQHF; V gene: TRBV4-3; J gene: TRBJ1-5; clone size: .
CDR3 protein: CASSQELDLQIQETQYF; V gene: TRBV4-3; J gene: TRBJ2-5; clone size: .
CDR3 protein: CASSPWEGGYTF; V gene: TRBV6-6; J gene: TRBJ1-2; clone size: .
CDR3 protein: CSARRERGGEWETQYF; V gene: TRBV20-1; J gene: TRBJ2-5; clone size: .
CDR3 protein: CSVVDSGANVLTF; V gene: TRBV29-1; J gene: TRBJ2-6; clone size: .
CDR3 protein: CASSVGTGESPLHF; V gene: TRBV9; J gene: TRBJ1-6; clone size: .
CDR3 protein: CASSQEGRDYRASQYF; V gene: TRBV3-1; J gene: TRBJ2-7; clone size: .
CDR3 protein: CAISVGVNTEAFF; V gene: TRBV9; J gene: TRBJ1-1; clone size: .
CDR3 protein: CASSEYIEGVYEQYF; V gene: TRBV25-1; J gene: TRBJ2-7; clone size: .
CDR3 protein: CATSRIRGSEKLFF; V gene: TRBV15; J gene: TRBJ1-4; clone size: .
CDR3 protein: CSVDGRVTNKWGYTF; V gene: TRBV29-1; J gene: TRBJ1-2; clone size: .
CDR3 protein: CTSEDGYTGELFF; V gene: TRBV19; J gene: TRBJ2-2; clone size: .
CDR3 protein: CASKDGAGGTNYGYTF; V gene: TRBV25-1; J gene: TRBJ1-2; clone size: .
CDR3 protein: CASSPIPGQEVPFGQPRHF; V gene: TRBV18; J gene: TRBJ1-5; clone size: .
CDR3 protein: CSGTGVWTGELFF; V gene: TRBV29-1; J gene: TRBJ2-2; clone size: medium-sized
CDR3 protein: CASSFGTSGYEKYF; V gene: TRBV7-7; J gene: TRBJ2-7; clone size: .
CDR3 protein: CASSPPPLDSYEQYF; V gene: TRBV7-9; J gene: TRBJ2-7; clone size: .
CDR3 protein: CASSVGWGRGNEQFF; V gene: TRBV9; J gene: TRBJ2-1; clone size: .
CDR3 protein: CSLNRGGSYEQYF; V gene: TRBV20-1; J gene: TRBJ2-7; clone size: .
CDR3 protein: CASSVASLRDEQYF; V gene: TRBV9; J gene: TRBJ2-7; clone size: medium-sized
CDR3 protein: CASSPGLQAGLSYEQYF; V gene: TRBV7-9; J gene: TRBJ2-7; clone size: .
CDR3 protein: CASRQANTGELFF; V gene: TRBV6-5; J gene: TRBJ2-2; clone size: .
CDR3 protein: CSVEDPKRGSYEQYF; V gene: TRBV29-1; J gene: TRBJ2-7; clone size: .
CDR3 protein: CSVEVVRQVNTEAFF; V gene: TRBV29-1; J gene: TRBJ1-1; clone size: .
CDR3 protein: CSVRSMSDYNEQFF; V gene: TRBV29-1; J gene: TRBJ2-1; clone size: .
CDR3 protein: CASSYEESKHSSYNEQFF; V gene: TRBV6-2/TRBV6-3; J gene: TRBJ2-1; clone size: .
CDR3 protein: CASSLTEATYEQYF; V gene: TRBV5-5; J gene: TRBJ2-7; clone size: .
CDR3 protein: CASSPLAGAYNEQFF; V gene: TRBV25-1; J gene: TRBJ2-1; clone size: .
CDR3 protein: CSAPNSTGSYEQYF; V gene: TRBV20-1; J gene: TRBJ2-7; clone size: .
CDR3 protein: CASSPRHVSYNEQFF; V gene: TRBV7-9; J gene: TRBJ2-1; clone size: .
CDR3 protein: CASSLSRDQTYNEQFF; V gene: TRBV11-2; J gene: TRBJ2-1; clone size: .
CDR3 protein: CASSQGRKDGYQETQYF; V gene: TRBV4-1; J gene: TRBJ2-5; clone size: .
CDR3 protein: CASSFSGGVVGETEAFF; V gene: TRBV7-6; J gene: TRBJ1-1; clone size: .
CDR3 protein: CSASRLAGEQYF; V gene: TRBV20-1; J gene: TRBJ2-7; clone size: .
CDR3 protein: CASSPQEYSNQPQHF; V gene: TRBV9; J gene: TRBJ1-5; clone size: .
CDR3 protein: CASSSGRFLDTQYF; V gene: TRBV7-9; J gene: TRBJ2-3; clone size: .
CDR3 protein: CASSQDHEGSAKNIQYF; V gene: TRBV4-2; J gene: TRBJ2-4; clone size: .
CDR3 protein: CASSQDRYSTDTQYF; V gene: TRBV4-3; J gene: TRBJ2-3; clone size: .
CDR3 protein: CASSSGTSGGATDTQYF; V gene: TRBV7-3; J gene: TRBJ2-3; clone size: .
CDR3 protein: CAISEWDGENTGELFF; V gene: TRBV10-3; J gene: TRBJ2-2; clone size: .